This TCR beta chain was captured by sequencing in a study of response to subunit inactivated influenza vaccine. TCRdb re-called the RT-PCR reads with MiXCR, one entry per CDR3 protein. The sample has some 600,000 distinct CDR3 sequences; 14% are singletons. There are a few counts of this clonotype. Its antigen is still unknown. Study outcomes and limitations: After each seasonal influenza vaccination, few new T cells are recruited, the authors suggested.

CDR1 and CDR2 from the germline V gene are DFQATT and SNEGSKA (reference sequence). After removal of 6 bases from V and 0 bases from J, the junction contained 8 bases not matched to a gene. The CDR3 is 15 amino acids. The specimen comprised PBMCs from blood, sampled around two weeks before vaccination. The receptor was derived from a man aged 50 or older who received an inactivated influenza vaccine. The V and J genes are TRBV20-1 and TRBJ2-1; TRBD2 matches 7 bases. In nucleotides, the CDR3 is TGCAGTGCCCACCGTCTAGCGGACTCCTACAATGAGCAGTTCTTC. Amino acids: CSAHRLADSYNEQFF.